This is a list of T cell receptor beta chains from one sample in a study of T cell responses to AZD1222 COVID-19 vaccine. The table came from immunoSEQ multiplex PCR; TCRdb's copy has only in-frame clones and leaves some out. This table holds roughly 87,000 clones, 89% found once. The starting material was peripheral blood, obtained 28 days after the second AZD1222 dose. Receptors originate from an adult who received the AZD1222 COVID-19 vaccine. The CDR3 runs from the conserved cysteine through the conserved F or W. D genes are given only for firm matches. Clone size is shown for a subset of rows, as once, few, many or a class of expanded clone.

>TRBJ1-2|few|TRBV19|-
CASSRDSALYGYTF
TGTGCCAGTAGTAGAGACAGCGCGCTCTATGGCTACACCTTC
>TRBJ1-1|-|TRBV4-3|TRBD1
CASSQDRGMSSEAFF
TGCGCCAGCAGCCAAGACAGGGGGATGTCAAGTGAAGCTTTCTTT
>TRBJ1-2|-|TRBV20-1|-
CSSGPAGGYTF
TGCAGCTCCGGGCCGGCGGGGGGCTACACCTTC
>TRBJ2-3|few|TRBV19|-
CASSISSRKDTQYF
TGTGCCAGTAGTATAAGTTCAAGGAAAGATACGCAGTATTTT
>TRBJ1-2|-|TRBV25-1|TRBD1
CASSEGDRSYGYTF
TGTGCCAGCAGTGAGGGGGACAGGTCCTATGGCTACACCTTC
>TRBJ2-7|-|TRBV13|-
CASSPDDKPYEQYF
TGTGCCAGCAGCCCAGACGACAAGCCCTACGAGCAGTACTTC
>TRBJ2-7|-|TRBV18|TRBD1
CASSPGTGPYEQYF
TGTGCCAGCTCACCCGGGACAGGGCCTTACGAGCAGTACTTC
>TRBJ2-1|-|TRBV14|-
CASSDFRRNNEQFF
TGTGCCAGCAGCGATTTCCGACGGAACAATGAGCAGTTCTTC
>TRBJ1-4|-|TRBV29-1|-
CSVGSNMGEKLFF
TGCAGCGTTGGTTCGAACATGGGGGAAAAACTGTTTTTT
>TRBJ1-1|-|TRBV7-8|-
CASSLGLVGGTEAFF
TGTGCCAGCAGCTTAGGGTTAGTGGGGGGCACTGAAGCTTTCTTT
>TRBJ1-6|-|TRBV6-5|-
CASSYSGTPLGSPLHF
TGTGCCAGCAGTTACTCCGGGACGCCGTTGGGTTCACCCCTCCACTTT
>TRBJ1-2|-|TRBV5-1|TRBD1
CASSQGTGSSGYTF
TGCGCCAGCAGCCAAGGGACAGGGTCGAGCGGCTACACCTTC
>TRBJ2-5|-|TRBV11-2|TRBD1
CASSSPQGAETQYF
TGTGCCAGCAGCTCCCCCCAGGGGGCAGAGACCCAGTACTTC
>TRBJ1-2|-|TRBV13|TRBD1
CASSFPQTGMRLIGANYGYTF
TGTGCCAGCAGCTTTCCCCAGACAGGGATGAGATTAATCGGAGCTAACTATGGCTACACCTTC